One sample yielded the 6 T cell receptor beta chains listed below, sequenced in a study of T cells in Graves' hyperthyroidism and ophthalmopathy. RNA transcripts gave rise to amplified TCR beta CDR3 regions. Primed by the HTBI set, a first-round RT-PCR was run on the TCR CDR3. TCRdb redid the calling of the multiplex PCR reads with MiXCR, one entry per CDR3 protein. The table has around 300,000 distinct CDR3 sequences, more than 11% seen once; the top ten hold just under 25%. Sequencing was done on a sample of blood. The receptors originated from a woman aged 25 to 39 with Graves' hyperthyroidism.

The sample holds many counts of this clonotype. This chain connects TRBV28 to TRBJ1-2; D gene ambiguous. In germline, CDR1 is MDHEN, CDR2 SYDVKM. The length of the CDR3 is 16 residues. V was clipped by 7 bases and J by 0 bases, with 18 bases between them. The CDR3 loop is CASTIFGIPANYGYTF. CDR3 nucleotide sequence: TGTGCCAGCACTATTTTTGGGATCCCAGCTAACTATGGCTACACCTTC.

This clonotype was found a few times. The chain employs TRBV24-1 and TRBJ2-1, with 10 nucleotides matching TRBD1. CDR3 length: 14 amino acids. V lost 9 bases and J lost 3; bases outside the gene matches: 4. Germline V lookup: CDR1 KGHDR, CDR2 SFDVKD. CDR3 amino acids: CATQGDRGYNEQFF. In DNA form, the CDR3 reads TGTGCCACCCAAGGGGACAGGGGCTACAATGAGCAGTTCTTC.

The sample holds many counts of this clonotype. The V call is TRBV27, the J call TRBJ1-1; D unclear. The CDR3 contains 13 residues. V lost 5 bases and J 1 base, leaving 8 bases between the germline ends. Germline V gene lookup returns CDR1 MNHEY and CDR2 SMNVEV (reference sequence). CDR3 nucleotides: TGTGCCAGCAGTATCACCAGGAACACTGAAGCTTTCTTT. This encodes CASSITRNTEAFF.

This clonotype was counted between two and nine times. This chain connects TRBV29-1 to TRBJ2-2; D is undetermined. Between the trimmed V and J ends, which lost 4 bases and 7 bases, there was a span of 7 bases. The germline V gene encodes CDR1 SQVTM and CDR2 ANQGSEA. The CDR3 sequence is 11 residues long. The CDR3 DNA reads TGCAGCGTTGTCTTCGGCGGGGAGCTGTTTTTT. As protein: CSVVFGGELFF.

This chain uses TRBV12-3 or TRBV12-4 with TRBJ1-1; D call uncertain. V lost 5 bases to trimming and J lost 4 bases, with 11 bases between them. The CDR3 extends over 13 amino acids. The CDR3, as DNA: TGTGCCAGCAGTCCCCTCGCCGGCACTGAAGCTTTCTTT. Protein product: CASSPLAGTEAFF.

This clonotype has a count of ten or more. The rearrangement links TRBV5-1 to TRBJ2-7; TRBD2 agrees at 12 bases. The V gene's germline CDR1 is SGHRS and CDR2 YFSETQ. V trimming: 4 bases; J trimming: 2 bases; junction bases outside the gene matches: 13. CDR3 size: 18 residues. CDR3 sequence (DNA): TGCGCCAGCAGCCCTGGCGGTGGACTAGCGGGGACTACCTACGAGCAGTACTTC. Protein sequence: CASSPGGGLAGTTYEQYF. Full variable domain (missing parts from reference TRBV5-1 and TRBJ2-7): KAGVTQTPRYLIKTRGQQVTLSCSPISGHRSVSWYQQTPGQGLQFLFEYFSETQRNKGNFPGRFSGRQFSNSRSEMNVSTLELGDSALYLCASSPGGGLAGTTYEQYFGPGTRLTVT.